These T cell receptor beta chains were read from a single sample in a study of CD8 T cells in Susac syndrome. TCRdb reprocessed the immunoSEQ multiplex PCR reads via MiXCR and lists one record per CDR3 protein. The sample has 150,000 to 200,000 distinct CDR3 sequences, 80% to 95% seen once. Sequenced sample: CD4+ T cells from PBMCs. These receptors came from a human donor with multiple sclerosis. Both conserved end residues are part of each CDR3. The D gene is left open where the match is weak. The listing skips clone size in some rows; elsewhere it reads once, few, many or a size class.

size | J | V | D | CDR3 | DNA
once | TRBJ1-4 | TRBV6-2/TRBV6-3 | - | CASSYFGGFDEKLFF | TGTGCCAGCAGTTACTTCGGGGGCTTTGATGAAAAACTGTTTTTT
once | TRBJ1-2 | TRBV5-1 | TRBD1 | CASSFDRGSYTF | TGCGCCAGCAGCTTCGACAGGGGCAGCTACACCTTC
- | TRBJ2-3 | TRBV2 | - | CASSEARPQYF | TGTGCCAGCAGTGAAGCGAGGCCGCAGTATTTT
- | TRBJ2-7 | TRBV3-1 | - | CASSQIIQGRSYEQYF | TGTGCCAGCAGCCAAATCATCCAGGGAAGATCCTACGAGCAGTACTTC
once | TRBJ2-1 | TRBV11-2 | TRBD1 | CASSLAGTGGINEQFF | TGTGCCAGCAGCTTGGCCGGGACAGGGGGGATTAATGAGCAGTTCTTC
few | TRBJ2-2 | TRBV18 | - | CASSPRLNTGELFF | TGTGCCAGCTCACCAAGGCTTAACACCGGGGAGCTGTTTTTT
once | TRBJ2-5 | TRBV3-1 | TRBD2 | CASSQDLAGGGQTQYF | TGTGCCAGCAGCCAAGATCTGGCGGGAGGGGGGCAGACCCAGTACTTC
- | TRBJ1-2 | TRBV4-1 | TRBD1 | CASSRGQGEVRGYTF | TGCGCCAGCAGCCGTGGACAGGGTGAAGTAAGAGGCTACACCTTC
- | TRBJ2-3 | TRBV13 | - | CASSSLQGPSGTDTQYF | TGTGCCAGCAGCTCCCTTCAAGGGCCATCGGGCACAGATACGCAGTATTTT
few | TRBJ2-7 | TRBV28 | - | CASSNYEQYF | TGTGCCAGCAGTAACTACGAGCAGTACTTC
- | TRBJ2-7 | TRBV7-2 | - | CASSSYRQVGEQYF | TGTGCCAGCAGTTCCTACCGTCAAGTAGGCGAGCAGTACTTC
- | TRBJ2-1 | TRBV18 | - | CASSPLGGSLRNEQFF | TGTGCCAGCTCACCCCTCGGCGGTTCTCTTAGGAATGAGCAGTTCTTC
once | TRBJ2-6 | TRBV18 | - | CASSLGTPSSGANVLTF | TGTGCCAGCTCACTCGGGACACCCAGCTCTGGGGCCAACGTCCTGACTTTC
- | TRBJ1-5 | TRBV6-2/TRBV6-3 | - | CASSYSQGNQPQHF | TGTGCCAGCAGTTACTCTCAGGGGAACCAGCCCCAGCATTTT
- | TRBJ2-1 | TRBV10-3 | - | CATRTTDSYNEQFF | TGTGCCACCCGGACGACGGACTCCTACAATGAGCAGTTCTTC
- | TRBJ2-1 | TRBV24-1 | TRBD1 | CATSETGGYDEQFF | TGTGCCACCAGTGAAACAGGGGGCTACGATGAGCAGTTCTTC
- | TRBJ2-5 | TRBV7-6 | TRBD2 | CASSPKTSGRLGGEQETQYF | TGTGCCAGCAGCCCCAAGACTAGCGGGAGGCTCGGGGGCGAACAAGAGACCCAGTACTTC
- | TRBJ1-1 | TRBV2 | - | CASSDGGLAFF | TGTGCCAGCAGTGACGGGGGGCTGGCTTTCTTT
few | TRBJ2-7 | TRBV7-2 | TRBD1 | CASSSTGNEQYF | TGTGCCAGCAGCTCGACAGGGAACGAGCAGTACTTC
once | TRBJ1-2 | TRBV20-1 | TRBD1 | CSATTGGGGYTF | TGCAGTGCTACGACAGGGGGCGGCGGCTACACCTTC
once | TRBJ2-3 | TRBV27 | TRBD2 | CASRGLAGDTQYF | TGTGCCAGCAGGGGACTAGCGGGAGATACGCAGTATTTT
- | TRBJ2-3 | TRBV2 | - | CASSEGGRDTQYF | TGTGCCAGCAGTGAAGGGGGAAGAGATACGCAGTATTTT
- | TRBJ1-1 | TRBV28 | - | CASSSWGRVNTEAFF | TGTGCCAGCAGTTCATGGGGACGGGTGAACACTGAAGCTTTCTTT
- | TRBJ1-6 | TRBV30 | - | CAWSVRESLSLHF | TGTGCCTGGAGTGTACGGGAAAGTCTTTCCCTCCACTTT
few | TRBJ1-5 | TRBV3-1 | TRBD1 | CASSPRTGGQPQHF | TGTGCCAGCAGCCCACGGACAGGAGGGCAGCCCCAGCATTTT
- | TRBJ2-4 | TRBV7-9 | - | CASSLAGIAKNIQYF | TGTGCCAGCAGCTTAGCGGGGATAGCCAAAAACATTCAGTACTTC
once | TRBJ2-1 | TRBV7-2 | TRBD2 | CASNELTAGGGEQFF | TGTGCCAGCAACGAGCTTACGGCGGGGGGCGGAGAGCAGTTCTTC
- | TRBJ1-1 | TRBV5-8 | - | CASSFWGGANTEAFF | TGTGCCAGCAGCTTTTGGGGGGGAGCGAACACTGAAGCTTTCTTT
- | TRBJ2-2 | TRBV19 | - | CASSAGQGWNTGELFF | TGTGCCAGTAGCGCGGGGCAGGGTTGGAACACCGGGGAGCTGTTTTTT
- | TRBJ2-2 | TRBV9 | - | CASSVGGNTGELFF | TGTGCCAGCAGCGTAGGCGGGAACACCGGGGAGCTGTTTTTT
- | TRBJ2-5 | TRBV24-1 | - | CATSADRRQETQYF | TGTGCCACCAGTGCGGACCGGAGACAAGAGACCCAGTACTTC
once | TRBJ2-2 | TRBV6-6 | - | CASSQGQYTGELFF | TGTGCCAGCAGTCAGGGACAATACACCGGGGAGCTGTTTTTT
- | TRBJ1-2 | TRBV7-2 | TRBD1 | CASSPGQGARYGYTF | TGTGCCAGCAGCCCGGGACAGGGGGCTCGGTATGGCTACACCTTC
few | TRBJ2-5 | TRBV6-5 | - | CASSYGTGTLRTQYF | TGTGCCAGCAGTTACGGTACAGGGACCCTCAGGACCCAGTACTTC
- | TRBJ1-1 | TRBV27 | - | CASSFTRAGWVGEAFF | TGTGCCAGCAGTTTTACCAGGGCGGGTTGGGTCGGTGAAGCTTTCTTT
once | TRBJ2-7 | TRBV5-1 | TRBD2 | CASSRLSGDPSSYEQYF | TGCGCCAGCAGCCGACTTAGCGGGGATCCTAGCTCCTACGAGCAGTACTTC
- | TRBJ2-7 | TRBV6-2/TRBV6-3 | - | CASSLPLRDSEQYF | TGTGCCAGCAGTTTACCGCTCCGGGACTCTGAGCAGTACTTC
- | TRBJ2-1 | TRBV29-1 | - | CRSGGKFPCSYNEQFF | TGCCGGTCGGGCGGGAAGTTCCCATGCTCCTACAATGAGCAGTTCTTC
- | TRBJ2-7 | TRBV4-1 | - | CASSRARDTSYEQYF | TGCGCCAGCAGCCGAGCCCGGGACACGTCCTACGAGCAGTACTTC
- | TRBJ1-2 | TRBV15 | - | CATSREGYGYTF | TGTGCCACCAGCAGAGAGGGATATGGCTACACCTTC
- | TRBJ2-4 | TRBV7-2 | TRBD2 | CASSLDAGVGKNIQYF | TGTGCCAGCAGCTTAGACGCGGGAGTGGGCAAAAACATTCAGTACTTC
- | TRBJ1-1 | TRBV6-1 | TRBD1 | CASQRQGNTEAFF | TGTGCCAGCCAAAGACAGGGAAACACTGAAGCTTTCTTT
once | TRBJ1-1 | TRBV5-8 | TRBD1 | CASSSLQGAGNTEAFF | TGTGCCAGCAGCTCATTACAGGGGGCTGGAAACACTGAAGCTTTCTTT
- | TRBJ2-2 | TRBV4-2 | TRBD1 | CASSQPRQGYTGELFF | TGTGCCAGCAGCCAGCCCAGACAGGGCTACACCGGGGAGCTGTTTTTT
- | TRBJ2-3 | TRBV5-1 | TRBD2 | CASSAGLAEADTQYF | TGCGCCAGCAGCGCGGGACTAGCGGAGGCAGATACGCAGTATTTT
- | TRBJ1-2 | TRBV7-9 | - | CASSSALGVYYGYTF | TGTGCCAGCAGCTCGGCGTTGGGGGTATACTATGGCTACACCTTC
- | TRBJ1-2 | TRBV19 | - | CASTPTTGSYGYTF | TGTGCCAGCACCCCTACAACAGGGTCCTATGGCTACACCTTC
once | TRBJ2-1 | TRBV5-1 | - | CASRRASENNEQFF | TGCGCCAGCCGCAGGGCCTCGGAGAACAATGAGCAGTTCTTC
- | TRBJ2-1 | TRBV5-1 | TRBD1 | CASSLGGQTNYNEQFF | TGCGCCAGCAGCTTGGGGGGACAGACAAACTACAATGAGCAGTTCTTC
- | TRBJ1-5 | TRBV5-3 | TRBD1 | CARSSNGTGAGYQPQHF | TGTGCCAGAAGCTCAAACGGGACAGGAGCGGGATATCAGCCCCAGCATTTT
- | TRBJ1-2 | TRBV3-1 | - | CASTLRGGDYGYTF | TGTGCCAGCACGTTGAGAGGGGGAGACTATGGCTACACCTTC
- | TRBJ2-7 | TRBV4-1 | TRBD2 | CASTPVGGPYEQYF | TGCGCCAGCACCCCAGTGGGAGGGCCCTACGAGCAGTACTTC
- | TRBJ2-2 | TRBV6-5 | - | CAVRGQRSDGELFF | TGTGCAGTTCGGGGACAACGATCAGACGGGGAGCTGTTTTTT